These 19 T cell receptor beta chains came from one sample sequenced in a study of radiation and T cells in renal cell carcinoma. The time point here: blood 2 weeks post-SBRT. Treatment in this sample: 15 Gy SBRT to primary tumor, nephrectomy 4 weeks later. Clones were read by immunoSEQ multiplex PCR, and TCRdb kept only the in-frame ones, dropping some. This sample has roughly 150,000 clones, with approximately 90% found just once. This specimen was blood, taken from a patient whose treatment included radiotherapy and nephrectomy. These receptors came from a woman aged 45-65 years with renal cell carcinoma.

This CDR3 is CASRVGETQYF. DNA for the CDR3: TGTGCCAGTCGGGTGGGAGAGACCCAGTACTTC. This chain links TRBV19 with TRBJ2-5; D is uncertain. Germline V CDR1 and CDR2: LNHDA, SQIVND (reference sequence). The V end was cut by 8 bases, the J end by 4 bases, with 8 bases between. The length of the CDR3 is 11 residues.

V and J are TRBV6-5 and TRBJ2-1; D is unclear. Deletions cut 2 bases from V and 9 bases from J, with 8 bases between. The CDR3 spans 12 residues. Germline assignment: CDR1 MNHEY and CDR2 SVGAGI. Here the CDR3 DNA reads TGTGCCAGCAGTTACCGCAGAGGTGAGCAGTTCTTC. The encoded protein is CASSYRRGEQFF.

There are a few counts of this clone. The V and J genes are TRBV6-6 and TRBJ2-7; 7 bases match TRBD1. Germline V gene data show CDR1 as MNHNY and CDR2 as SVGAGI (reference sequence). J was trimmed by 4 bases and V by 7 bases; bases with no gene match: 4. The CDR3 length is 12 residues. CDR3 bases: TGTGCCAGCACTCCACAGGGGTACGAGCAGTACTTC. Translation gives CASTPQGYEQYF.

The V call is TRBV18, the J call TRBJ2-7; D is unclear. Germline V CDR1 and CDR2: KGHSH, LQKENI. V was cut by 0 bases and J by 1 base, with 7 bases left in between. This CDR3 spans 14 amino acids. DNA of the CDR3: TGTGCCAGCTCACCACCGGTCAATTCCTACGAGCAGTACTTC. Residues: CASSPPVNSYEQYF.

A few counts support this clone. The chain combines TRBV6-5 with TRBJ1-2; D gene ambiguous. V lost 0 bases and J lost 2, with 7 bases in between. The germline V gene has CDR1 MNHEY and CDR2 SVGAGI. The CDR3 loop spans 14 amino acids. The CDR3 loop is CASSYSRSNYGYTF. The CDR3 DNA reads as TGTGCCAGCAGTTACTCCCGCAGCAACTATGGCTACACCTTC.

The chain recombines TRBV6-5 with TRBJ1-4, with 10 bases lining up with TRBD1. J gave up 6 bases and V 1 base, and 2 bases lay outside the gene matches. CDR1 and CDR2 (germline): MNHEY, SVGAGI. The CDR3 sequence is 15 residues long. CDR3 protein: CASSYWGQGHEKLFF. CDR3 in DNA: TGTGCCAGCAGTTACTGGGGACAGGGGCATGAAAAACTGTTTTTT.

V and J are TRBV19 and TRBJ1-1; 9 bases match TRBD1. This CDR3 comprises 16 residues. The ends lost 5 bases at V and 5 bases at J; junction bases unmatched: 12. Germline values: CDR1 LNHDA, CDR2 SQIVND (reference sequence). As DNA, the CDR3 is TGTGCCAGTAGTCTAGGGACAGGGCCTACTCAGACTGAAGCTTTCTTT. Encoded protein: CASSLGTGPTQTEAFF. Combining the CDR3 with reference TRBV19 and TRBJ1-1 gives the whole variable domain DGGITQSPKYLFRKEGQNVTLSCEQNLNHDAMYWYRQDPGQGLRLIYYSQIVNDFQKGDIAEGYSVSREKKESFPLTVTSAQKNPTAFYLCASSLGTGPTQTEAFFGQGTRLTVV.

CDR3 protein: CASSLLGGGVYNEQFF. In DNA, the CDR3 is TGTGCCAGCAGCTTACTGGGCGGGGGAGTCTACAATGAGCAGTTCTTC. The J gene is TRBJ2-1, the V gene TRBV7-3, with 7 bases lining up with TRBD2. Germline CDR1 is SGHTA and CDR2 is FQGTGA. With 2 bases clipped from V and 3 bases from J, the junction kept 7 bases outside the gene matches. There are 16 residues in the CDR3. Together with reference TRBV7-3 and TRBJ2-1, the CDR3 gives the full variable domain: GAGVSQTPSNKVTEKGKYVELRCDPISGHTALYWYRQSLGQGPEFLIYFQGTGAADDSGLPNDRFFAVRPEGSVSTLKIQRTERGDSAVYLCASSLLGGGVYNEQFFGPGTRLTVL.

The chain uses TRBV7-9 and TRBJ2-5; tentatively, D is TRBD1 (5 bases). Trimming removed 5 bases at V and 4 bases at J, with 14 bases between. This CDR3 comprises 14 residues. Looked up from germline, CDR1 is SEHNR and CDR2 is FQNEAQ (reference sequence). CDR3 nucleotides: TGTGCCAGCAGCGACTCAGGGCGTTCAGAGACCCAGTACTTC. Its protein is CASSDSGRSETQYF.

The chain employs TRBV9 and TRBJ2-5; the D is unclear. CDR1 is SGDLS, CDR2 YYNGEE, per germline. V lost 4 bases, J lost 6 bases, and 13 bases lay in between. CDR3 size: 13 residues. CDR3 residues: CASSLRVGQTQYF. CDR3 DNA: TGTGCCAGCAGCTTAAGGGTGGGCCAGACCCAGTACTTC. Looking up the rest from reference TRBV9 and TRBJ2-5 gives the full variable domain: DSGVTQTPKHLITATGQRVTLRCSPRSGDLSVYWYQQSLDQGLQFLIQYYNGEERAKGNILERFSAQQFPDLHSELNLSSLELGDSALYFCASSLRVGQTQYFGPGTRLLVL.

This clone has only one observation. This chain uses TRBV6-6 with TRBJ2-3, with 10 bases lining up with TRBD1. The CDR3 is 14 amino acids. V gave up 9 bases and J gave up 4 bases; unmatched junction bases: 7. The germline V gene has CDR1 MNHNY and CDR2 SVGAGI (reference sequence). The CDR3 sequence: CASLPGQGSDTQYF. The CDR3 region has the DNA TGTGCCAGTCTCCCGGGACAGGGGTCAGATACGCAGTATTTT.

This sequence joins TRBV5-1 and TRBJ2-1; the D is unclear. From germline, CDR1 is SGHRS and CDR2 YFSETQ. With 0 bases removed from V and 5 bases from J, the gap between germline ends came to 6 bases. The CDR3 totals 13 residues. CDR3 DNA: TGCGCCAGCAGCTTGGACAGAAACAATGAGCAGTTCTTC. It is translated as CASSLDRNNEQFF. The whole variable domain, remainder taken from reference TRBV5-1 and TRBJ2-1, is KAGVTQTPRYLIKTRGQQVTLSCSPISGHRSVSWYQQTPGQGLQFLFEYFSETQRNKGNFPGRFSGRQFSNSRSEMNVSTLELGDSALYLCASSLDRNNEQFFGPGTRLTVL.

This chain links TRBV10-2 with TRBJ1-6; 7 bases match TRBD1. This CDR3 has 15 residues. Germline trimming cut 3 bases from V and 5 bases from J; bases unmatched to any gene: 4. Germline CDR1 is WSHSY and CDR2 is SAAADI. The CDR3 loop is CASSDEDRDNSPLHF. CDR3 nucleotide sequence: TGCGCCAGCAGTGACGAAGACAGGGATAATTCACCCCTCCACTTT.

The V and J genes are TRBV5-1 and TRBJ2-3; the match to TRBD2 covers 15 bases. This CDR3 has 16 amino acids. CDR1 and CDR2 (germline): SGHRS, YFSETQ. Germline trimming cut 3 bases from V and 5 bases from J; bases unmatched to any gene: 4. The chain's CDR3 is CASSSRTSGGGDTQYF. The CDR3 DNA sequence: TGCGCCAGCAGCTCCCGGACTAGCGGGGGGGGAGATACGCAGTATTTT.

This clone was detected only a few times. This chain joins TRBV7-2 and TRBJ1-1; no firm D call. CDR3 size: 15 residues. Trimming shortened V by 1 base and J by 1 base, and 10 bases separated the two germline ends. From germline, CDR1 is SGHTA and CDR2 FQGNSA. The CDR3 DNA sequence: TGTGCCAGCAGCTTAGTTGGCATCCGGAACACTGAAGCTTTCTTT. It codes for CASSLVGIRNTEAFF. The complete variable domain, with remaining parts taken from reference TRBV7-2 and TRBJ1-1, reads GAGVSQSPSNKVTEKGKDVELRCDPISGHTALYWYRQSLGQGLEFLIYFQGNSAPDKSGLPSDRFSAERTGGSVSTLTIQRTQQEDSAVYLCASSLVGIRNTEAFFGQGTRLTVV.

The chain links TRBV6-6 to TRBJ1-6; no clear D gene. With 2 bases removed from V and 3 bases from J, the gap between germline ends came to 8 bases. The CDR3 extends over 15 amino acids. The germline V gene encodes CDR1 MNHNY and CDR2 SVGAGI (reference sequence). CDR3 loop: CASSYGAFYNSPLHF. Written as DNA, the CDR3 is TGTGCCAGCAGTTACGGTGCATTCTATAATTCACCCCTCCACTTT.

This clone was seen more than once but under ten times. The gene calls are TRBV2 and TRBJ1-6; D perhaps matches TRBD1 (5 bases). Germline assignment: CDR1 SNHLY and CDR2 FYNNEI. Trimming removed 7 bases at V and 8 bases at J, with 15 bases between. The CDR3 extends over 14 amino acids. The CDR3 loop reads CASTGRQGDSPLHF. The CDR3 DNA reads TGTGCCAGCACAGGGAGGCAGGGAGATTCACCCCTCCACTTT. Together with reference TRBV2 and TRBJ1-6, the CDR3 gives the full variable domain: EPEVTQTPSHQVTQMGQEVILRCVPISNHLYFYWYRQILGQKVEFLVSFYNNEISEKSEIFDDQFSVERPDGSNFTLKIRSTKLEDSAMYFCASTGRQGDSPLHFGNGTRLTVT.

The chain combines TRBV5-6 with TRBJ2-5; D possibly corresponds to TRBD1 (5 bases). Germline assignment: CDR1 SGHDT and CDR2 YYEEEE. The CDR3 loop spans 14 amino acids. V lost 0 bases and J 4 bases, leaving 10 bases between the germline ends. This chain's CDR3 is CASSLVGRRETQYF. The CDR3, as DNA: TGTGCCAGCAGCTTGGTGGGGCGCCGAGAGACCCAGTACTTC.

V and J are TRBV15 and TRBJ2-1, with D possibly being TRBD1 or TRBD2 (7 bases each). There are 18 residues in the CDR3. The V and J ends lost 3 bases and 8 bases respectively, with 26 bases between them. CDR1 is LNHNV, CDR2 YYDKDF, per germline (reference sequence). CDR3 coding DNA: TGTGCCACCAGCAGGGAAACAGCGGGGTCCCCAGGGGGTGATGAGCAGTTCTTC. It codes for CATSRETAGSPGGDEQFF.